The next 4 T cell receptor beta chains were all read from a single sample in a study of blood T cell repertoires in COVID-19. Generated by immunoSEQ multiplex PCR, the TCRdb table keeps only in-frame clones and is missing some. The profile shows 3,500 to 4,000 clones, roughly nine tenths of them singletons. The sample comprised peripheral blood. These receptors were taken from a woman aged 65 to 85 with active COVID-19.

The rearrangement links TRBV19 to TRBJ2-5; tentative D call: TRBD2 (6 bases). V dropped 5 bases and J dropped 3 bases, with 10 bases sitting between them. The germline V gene has CDR1 LNHDA and CDR2 SQIVND (reference sequence). This CDR3 has 13 residues. For the CDR3, the DNA is TGTGCCAGTAGTTTCCGGGAGAAAGAGACCCAGTACTTC. Its translation is CASSFREKETQYF. The whole variable domain, remainder taken from reference TRBV19 and TRBJ2-5, is DGGITQSPKYLFRKEGQNVTLSCEQNLNHDAMYWYRQDPGQGLRLIYYSQIVNDFQKGDIAEGYSVSREKKESFPLTVTSAQKNPTAFYLCASSFREKETQYFGPGTRLLVL.

The chain couples TRBV28 to TRBJ1-1; TRBD1 agrees at 11 bases. J gave up 11 bases and V 5 bases, and 13 bases lay outside the gene matches. Germline V gene data show CDR1 as MDHEN and CDR2 as SYDVKM. The CDR3 has 15 amino acids. This chain's CDR3 is CASSPPPGTGGRAFF. The CDR3 DNA reads TGTGCCAGCAGTCCCCCCCCCGGGACAGGGGGGCGGGCTTTCTTT.

This clone came up once. The chain links TRBV6-1 to TRBJ2-7; 10 nucleotides match TRBD1. This CDR3 region has 18 residues. V shed 2 bases, J shed 7 bases, and the junction held 17 bases outside the gene matches. Germline V gene sequence: CDR1 MNHNS, CDR2 SASEGT. CDR3 in amino acids: CASSEPIPGTGDFFEQYF. In DNA form, the CDR3 reads TGTGCCAGCAGTGAACCGATCCCCGGGACAGGGGATTTCTTTGAGCAGTACTTC.

The chain carries TRBV9 and TRBJ1-2, with 8 bases that match TRBD1. CDR1 is SGDLS, CDR2 YYNGEE, per germline. The CDR3 has 15 amino acids. V gave up 0 bases and J gave up 0 bases; unmatched junction bases: 1. CDR3: CASSVGQGPNYGYTF. CDR3 DNA sequence: TGTGCCAGCAGCGTAGGACAGGGGCCTAACTATGGCTACACCTTC. Drawing the rest from reference TRBV9 and TRBJ1-2, the complete variable domain is DSGVTQTPKHLITATGQRVTLRCSPRSGDLSVYWYQQSLDQGLQFLIQYYNGEERAKGNILERFSAQQFPDLHSELNLSSLELGDSALYFCASSVGQGPNYGYTFGSGTRLTVV.